This entry lists 25 T cell receptor beta chains sequenced from one sample in a study of OX40 agonist ivuxolimab in advanced cancers. Repertoires were generated with immunoSEQ multiplex PCR, while TCRdb's copy carries only in-frame clones and drops some. The table shows around 19,000 clones, with about 73% occurring only once. Sequencing was performed on CD4+ or CD8+ T cells sorted from blood, taken in a trial of the OX40 agonist ivuxolimab. The origin of the receptors is an adult with an advanced solid tumor such as melanoma, head and neck, liver or kidney cancer.

The DNA for the CDR3 is TGTGCCAGCAGCCAACAGGGACCGGGGGCACACGAGCAGTACTTC. It specifies CASSQQGPGAHEQYF. V is TRBV7-6 and J is TRBJ2-7; D might be TRBD1 or TRBD2, each matching 6 bases. Trimming took 5 bases from V and 5 from J, leaving 19 bases between them. This CDR3 comprises 15 residues. Germline V lookup: CDR1 SGHVS, CDR2 FNYEAQ.

V and J are TRBV4-3 and TRBJ2-3; D is uncertain. Germline CDR1 is LGHNA and CDR2 is YSLEER. Trimming left V 0 bases short and J 0 bases short, with 10 bases between. This CDR3 is built from 16 residues. Here the CDR3 reads CASSQDRKWSTDTQYF. CDR3 nucleotides: TGCGCCAGCAGCCAAGACCGGAAGTGGAGCACAGATACGCAGTATTTT.

This sequence joins TRBV4-1 and TRBJ2-1; TRBD1 matches 11 bases. Germline trimming cut 0 bases from V and 4 bases from J; bases unmatched to any gene: 5. Germline V gene data show CDR1 as MGHRA and CDR2 as YSYEKL. The CDR3 consists of 17 residues. CDR3 sequence reads: CASSQDPGTGGYNEQFF. The CDR3 DNA is TGCGCCAGCAGCCAAGATCCCGGGACAGGGGGTTACAATGAGCAGTTCTTC.

The chain joins TRBV6-5 to TRBJ2-1; D may be TRBD1 (6 bases). Deletions cut 6 bases from V and 0 bases from J, with 12 bases between. This CDR3 comprises 15 residues. Germline assignment: CDR1 MNHEY and CDR2 SVGAGI. CDR3 protein: CASRPTGSSYNEQFF. CDR3 nucleotides: TGTGCCAGCAGGCCTACAGGGAGCTCCTACAATGAGCAGTTCTTC.

The chain couples TRBV7-6 to TRBJ2-7, with D possibly being TRBD1 (5 bases). Germline V gene lookup returns CDR1 SGHVS and CDR2 FNYEAQ. The CDR3 runs 15 residues. The V end lost 1 base, the J end lost 3 bases, and 13 bases lay between the germline ends. CDR3 residues: CASSLEVQEGYEQYF. The CDR3 DNA is TGTGCCAGCAGCTTAGAGGTACAGGAAGGCTACGAGCAGTACTTC.

The chain combines TRBV7-9 with TRBJ2-1; tentatively, D is TRBD2 (6 bases). Germline V CDR1 and CDR2: SEHNR, FQNEAQ (reference sequence). CDR3 length: 14 residues. Between the trimmed V and J ends, which lost 7 bases and 4 bases, there was a span of 14 bases. CDR3 DNA sequence: TGTGCCAGCATATGTCTAGGGACTTACAATGAGCAGTTCTTC. Translation: CASICLGTYNEQFF.

The rearrangement links TRBV5-5 to TRBJ2-1; possibly TRBD1 for D (5 bases). The CDR3 runs to 14 residues. The V and J ends lost 4 bases and 5 bases respectively, with 13 bases between them. Germline assignment: CDR1 SGHKS and CDR2 YYEKEE (reference sequence). The CDR3 region is CASSESPGNNEQFF. CDR3 bases: TGTGCCAGCAGCGAGAGTCCAGGGAACAATGAGCAGTTCTTC.

The chain combines TRBV6-1 with TRBJ1-5, with TRBD1 matching 8 bases. CDR3 length: 15 residues. Germline CDR1 and CDR2: MNHNS and SASEGT. V dropped 6 bases and J dropped 1; count of bases not matched to a gene: 5. The CDR3 region is CASSKQGASNQPQHF. The CDR3 nucleotides read TGTGCCAGCAGCAAGCAGGGGGCAAGCAATCAGCCCCAGCATTTT.

The chain has TRBV19 and TRBJ1-5, with D perhaps TRBD1 (6 bases). CDR3 length: 14 residues. V was shortened by 10 bases and J by 1 base, with 14 bases between the two germline ends. CDR1 and CDR2 from the germline V gene are LNHDA and SQIVND (reference sequence). The CDR3 is CATRGGLSNQPQHF. DNA for the CDR3: TGTGCCACCCGGGGGGGGCTCAGCAATCAGCCCCAGCATTTT.

The genes are TRBV11-2 and TRBJ2-7, with 13 bases aligning to TRBD2. CDR1 is SGHAT and CDR2 is FQNNGV in the germline V gene. After removal of 6 bases from V and 4 bases from J, the junction contained 12 bases not matched to a gene. The CDR3 totals 17 residues. The CDR3 loop reads CASSRTSGSVLGYEQYF. CDR3 in DNA: TGTGCCAGCAGTCGGACTAGCGGGAGTGTCTTAGGGTACGAGCAGTACTTC.

The CDR3 DNA reads TGTGCCATCAGTGAGGGCGCACCTTACAATGAGCAGTTCTTC. It specifies CAISEGAPYNEQFF. The rearrangement links TRBV10-3 to TRBJ2-1; D is unresolved. This CDR3 spans 14 amino acids. CDR1 is ENHRY, CDR2 SYGVKD, per germline. V lost 2 bases to trimming and J lost 4 bases, with 9 bases between them.

The chain has TRBV19 and TRBJ2-1; TRBD2 might be the D (6 bases). The germline CDR1 and CDR2 sequences are LNHDA and SQIVND (reference sequence). The CDR3 totals 17 residues. V was clipped by 1 base and J by 3 bases, with 16 bases between them. As DNA, the CDR3 is TGTGCCAGTAGTATAGGGGGAGGTGGCCGAGACTACAATGAGCAGTTCTTC. This codes for CASSIGGGGRDYNEQFF.

V usage is TRBV6-5 and J usage is TRBJ2-1; 8 bases line up with TRBD1. Trimming cost V 5 bases and J 4 bases; bases outside gene matches: 7. The CDR3 is 15 amino acids. CDR1 is MNHEY and CDR2 is SVGAGI in the germline V gene. DNA for the CDR3: TGTGCCAGCAGTCCCCGGGACAGGCTTTACAATGAGCAGTTCTTC. Amino acids: CASSPRDRLYNEQFF.

The chain joins TRBV7-6 to TRBJ2-1; D tentatively fits TRBD1 or TRBD2 (5 bases each). The germline V and J ends were trimmed by 5 bases and 9 bases, with 20 bases remaining between them. Germline CDR1 reads SGHVS; CDR2 reads FNYEAQ. The CDR3 covers 15 residues. The CDR3 coding sequence is TGTGCCAGCAGCCAGCAGGGAGCTTCTGGCGCTGAGCAGTTCTTC. It specifies CASSQQGASGAEQFF. Supplemented by reference TRBV7-6 and TRBJ2-1, the full variable domain reads GAGVSQSPRYKVTKRGQDVALRCDPISGHVSLYWYRQALGQGPEFLTYFNYEAQQDKSGLPNDRFSAERPEGSISTLTIQRTEQRDSAMYRCASSQQGASGAEQFFGPGTRLTVL.

To note about this clone: One end of the junction fails to match germline, which may point to a read error. The V call is TRBV5-1, the J call TRBJ2-7; D tentatively reads TRBD1 or TRBD2 (7 bases each). Germline V CDR1 and CDR2: SGHRS, YFSETQ. This CDR3 comprises 15 residues. DNA of the CDR3: TGCGCCGGCAGCGGGGAGAGGGGGCGGTTCGACGAGCAGTACTTC. Translating it yields CAGSGERGRFDEQYF. The full variable domain, in which reference TRBV5-1 and TRBJ2-7 provide the parts outside the CDR3, is KAGVTQTPRYLIKTRGQQVTLSCSPISGHRSVSWYQQTPGQGLQFLFEYFSETQRNKGNFPGRFSGRQFSNSRSEMNVSTLELGDSALYLCAGSGERGRFDEQYFGPGTRLTVT.

This clone has a handful of counts. The V gene is TRBV5-6, the J gene TRBJ1-2, with a possible D match to TRBD1 (6 bases). The CDR3 is 14 amino acids. Germline CDR1 reads SGHDT; CDR2 reads YYEEEE. The V end was cut by 2 bases, the J end by 2 bases, with 10 bases between. The CDR3 reads CASSFWQGNYGYTF. Here the CDR3 DNA reads TGTGCCAGCAGCTTCTGGCAGGGGAACTATGGCTACACCTTC.

V and J are TRBV7-6 and TRBJ2-1; D gene ambiguous. The CDR3 extends over 17 amino acids. Germline lookup yields CDR1 SGHVS and CDR2 FNYEAQ. V was trimmed by 1 base and J by 5 bases, leaving 18 bases between them. CDR3 in DNA: TGTGCCAGCAGCTTAGTAGGCGGCAATAGTTGGGACAATGAGCAGTTCTTC. Its translation is CASSLVGGNSWDNEQFF.

The chain combines TRBV6-5 with TRBJ1-2; tentatively, D is TRBD1 (6 bases). CDR3 size: 14 residues. Trimming pared 5 bases from V and 4 bases from J, leaving 14 bases between. Germline V CDR1 and CDR2: MNHEY, SVGAGI. The CDR3 DNA reads TGTGCCAGCAGTCCTTTAGGGGGTTCCTATGGCTACACCTTC. Translating gives CASSPLGGSYGYTF.

J is TRBJ2-1 and V is TRBV2; D is possibly TRBD2 (6 bases). Germline V gene data show CDR1 as SNHLY and CDR2 as FYNNEI. V was clipped by 5 bases and J by 9 bases, with 14 bases between them. The CDR3 runs 13 residues. CDR3 residues: CASSLAVTGEQFF. Here the CDR3 DNA reads TGTGCCAGCAGTTTAGCGGTGACCGGTGAGCAGTTCTTC.

By sample share, this clone is medium-sized. This chain uses TRBV7-9 with TRBJ2-1; 14 bases agree with TRBD2. Germline V gene lookup returns CDR1 SEHNR and CDR2 FQNEAQ (reference sequence). The ends lost 4 bases at V and 1 base at J; junction bases unmatched: 6. The CDR3 sequence is 18 residues long. CDR3 residues: CASSSAGTSGGSYNEQFF. DNA for the CDR3: TGTGCCAGCAGCTCTGCCGGGACTAGCGGGGGTTCCTACAATGAGCAGTTCTTC.

This chain joins TRBV4-1 and TRBJ2-1; tentative D call: TRBD2 (6 bases). CDR3 length: 15 residues. CDR1 and CDR2 (germline): MGHRA, YSYEKL. Between the trimmed V and J ends, which lost 1 base and 7 bases, there was a span of 14 bases. CDR3 coding DNA: TGCGCCAGCAGCCAAGGACGGGAGTTTTTGAATGAGCAGTTCTTC. This encodes CASSQGREFLNEQFF.

This chain links TRBV7-3 with TRBJ2-7; 7 positions match TRBD2. Unmatched junction bases numbered 6, after V lost 0 bases and J lost 4 bases. Looked up from germline, CDR1 is SGHTA and CDR2 is FQGTGA. The CDR3 has 15 residues. CDR3 in DNA: TGTGCCAGCAGCTTAACGAGCGGGGCAGGATACGAGCAGTACTTC. It translates to CASSLTSGAGYEQYF.

This rearrangement joins TRBV4-3 to TRBJ2-3; D call uncertain. The CDR3 totals 15 residues. V shed 0 bases and J shed 2 bases, with 9 bases lying between them. In germline, CDR1 is LGHNA, CDR2 YSLEER. CDR3 bases: TGCGCCAGCAGCCAAGATCCCAGGAACACAGATACGCAGTATTTT. Protein: CASSQDPRNTDTQYF.

J is TRBJ2-2 and V is TRBV6-1, with TRBD2 identical over 11 bases. V shed 2 bases, J shed 2 bases, and the junction held 4 bases outside the gene matches. Germline assignment: CDR1 MNHNS and CDR2 SASEGT. This CDR3 is 17 amino acids long. The CDR3 reads CASSEFSGRGNTGELFF. In DNA form, the CDR3 reads TGTGCCAGCAGTGAATTTAGCGGGAGGGGCAACACCGGGGAGCTGTTTTTT.

This clone has a count of ten or more. The chain combines TRBV6-1 with TRBJ1-1, with 7 bases matching TRBD1. CDR3 length: 14 amino acids. Per germline, CDR1 MNHNS and CDR2 SASEGT. V trimming: 5 bases; J trimming: 1 base; junction bases outside the gene matches: 4. CDR3 DNA: TGTGCCAGCAGTTCAACAGGGGAGAACACTGAAGCTTTCTTT. This encodes CASSSTGENTEAFF.